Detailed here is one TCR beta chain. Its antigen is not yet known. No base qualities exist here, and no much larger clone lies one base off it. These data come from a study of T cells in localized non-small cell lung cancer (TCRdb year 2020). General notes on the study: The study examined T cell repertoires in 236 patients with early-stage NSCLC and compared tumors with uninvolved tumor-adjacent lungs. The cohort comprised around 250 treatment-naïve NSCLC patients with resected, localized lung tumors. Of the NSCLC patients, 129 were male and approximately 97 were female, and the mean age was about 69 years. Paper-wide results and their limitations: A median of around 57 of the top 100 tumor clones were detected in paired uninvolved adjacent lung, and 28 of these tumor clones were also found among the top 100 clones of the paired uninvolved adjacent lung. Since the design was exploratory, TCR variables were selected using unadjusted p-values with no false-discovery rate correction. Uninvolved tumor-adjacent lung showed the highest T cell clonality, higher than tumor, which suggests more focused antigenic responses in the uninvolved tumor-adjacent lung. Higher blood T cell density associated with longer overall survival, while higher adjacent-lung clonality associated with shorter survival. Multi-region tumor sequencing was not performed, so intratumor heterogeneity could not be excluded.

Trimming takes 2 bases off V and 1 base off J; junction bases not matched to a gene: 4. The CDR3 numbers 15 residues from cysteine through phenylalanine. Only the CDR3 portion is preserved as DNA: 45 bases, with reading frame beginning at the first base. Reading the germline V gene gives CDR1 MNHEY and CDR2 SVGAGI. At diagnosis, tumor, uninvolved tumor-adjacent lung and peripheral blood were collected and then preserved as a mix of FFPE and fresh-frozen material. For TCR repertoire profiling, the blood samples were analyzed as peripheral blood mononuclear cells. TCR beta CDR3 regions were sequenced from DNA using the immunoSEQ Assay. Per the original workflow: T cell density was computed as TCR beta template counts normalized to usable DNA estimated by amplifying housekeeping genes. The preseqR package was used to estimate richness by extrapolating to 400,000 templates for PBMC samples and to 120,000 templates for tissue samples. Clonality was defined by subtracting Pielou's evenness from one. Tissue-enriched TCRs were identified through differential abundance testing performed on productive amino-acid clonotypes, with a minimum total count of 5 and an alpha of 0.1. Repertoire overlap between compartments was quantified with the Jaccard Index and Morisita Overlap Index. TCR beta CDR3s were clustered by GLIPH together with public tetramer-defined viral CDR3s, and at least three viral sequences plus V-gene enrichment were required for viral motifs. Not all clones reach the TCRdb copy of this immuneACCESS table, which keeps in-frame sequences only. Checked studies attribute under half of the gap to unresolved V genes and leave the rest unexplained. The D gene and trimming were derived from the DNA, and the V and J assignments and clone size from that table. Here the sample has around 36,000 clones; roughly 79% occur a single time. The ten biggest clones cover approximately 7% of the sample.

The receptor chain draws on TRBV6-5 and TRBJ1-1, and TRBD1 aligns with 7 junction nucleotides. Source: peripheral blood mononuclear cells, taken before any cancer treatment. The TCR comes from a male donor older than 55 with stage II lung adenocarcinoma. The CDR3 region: CASSYKTGSNTEAFF. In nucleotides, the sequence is TGTGCCAGCAGTTACAAGACAGGGTCGAACACTGAAGCTTTCTTT.